These 22 T cell receptor beta chains originate from one sample sequenced in a study of cytomegalovirus exposure and HLA in healthy donors. PCR amplification relied on 60 Vbeta primers (plus 13 Jbeta primers). The repertoire was sequenced with immunoSEQ multiplex PCR; TCRdb's copy has only in-frame clones and lacks some. This sample yields roughly 48,000 clones, of which roughly 73% are seen a single time; 3% belongs to the top ten. The specimen sequenced was PBMCs. The receptors derive from a young man in good health and CMV-seronegative.

This rearrangement joins TRBV10-1 to TRBJ2-7; D not resolved. This CDR3 is built from 12 residues. Germline V gives CDR1 WNHNN, CDR2 SYGVQD (reference sequence). Trimming took 5 bases from V and 6 from J, leaving 11 bases between them. The CDR3 DNA follows: TGCGCCAGCAGTTCCCTATCCGGCGAGCAGTACTTC. Its translation: CASSSLSGEQYF.

This rearrangement joins TRBV29-1 to TRBJ2-1, with D perhaps matching TRBD1 (6 bases). The CDR3 extends over 14 amino acids. Germline V gene data show CDR1 as SQVTM and CDR2 as ANQGSEA. Trimming took off 7 bases at V and 7 bases at J, with 20 bases between the two ends. CDR3 coding DNA: TGCAGCGCCTGCACTCCACAGGGCACGAATGAGCAGTTCTTC. It specifies CSACTPQGTNEQFF.

The chain links TRBV5-1 to TRBJ1-6, with D possibly matching TRBD1 (5 bases). Trimming left V 4 bases short and J 7 bases short, with 9 bases between. Germline V lookup: CDR1 SGHRS, CDR2 YFSETQ. CDR3 length: 13 amino acids. The CDR3, as DNA: TGCGCCAGCAGCCCGGGGGGGAATTCACCCCTCCACTTT. This encodes CASSPGGNSPLHF.

V is TRBV7-9 and J is TRBJ2-7; the D gene is possibly TRBD1 (5 bases). CDR1 is SEHNR, CDR2 FQNEAQ, per germline (reference sequence). Trimming took 7 bases from V and 7 from J, leaving 20 bases between them. The CDR3 spans 14 residues. The CDR3 coding sequence is TGTGCCAGCAACCCTGGACACGGGCGAGAGGAGCAGTACTTC. It translates to CASNPGHGREEQYF.

This clone was found a few times. This sequence joins TRBV28 and TRBJ1-5; D perhaps matches TRBD1 (5 bases). CDR1 is MDHEN and CDR2 is SYDVKM in the germline V gene. Trimming took off 2 bases at V and 6 bases at J, with 14 bases between the two ends. The CDR3 contains 15 residues. CDR3 loop: CASSLVGAPGQPQHF. The DNA of the CDR3 is TGTGCCAGCAGTTTAGTAGGGGCCCCCGGTCAGCCCCAGCATTTT. Full variable domain (rest looked up from reference TRBV28 and TRBJ1-5): DVKVTQSSRYLVKRTGEKVFLECVQDMDHENMFWYRQDPGLGLRLIYFSYDVKMKEKGDIPEGYSVSREKKERFSLILESASTNQTSMYLCASSLVGAPGQPQHFGDGTRLSIL.

This clone came up once. This chain joins TRBV7-6 and TRBJ2-3; 11 bases agree with TRBD2. Germline V gene sequence: CDR1 SGHVS, CDR2 FNYEAQ. The CDR3 extends over 17 amino acids. With 5 bases clipped from V and 2 bases from J, the junction kept 9 bases outside the gene matches. The CDR3, as DNA: TGTGCCAGCAGCGCCGGGACTAGCGGAAGATTCACAGATACGCAGTATTTT. Encoded protein: CASSAGTSGRFTDTQYF. The variable domain in full, with the rest retrieved from reference TRBV7-6 and TRBJ2-3, is GAGVSQSPRYKVTKRGQDVALRCDPISGHVSLYWYRQALGQGPEFLTYFNYEAQQDKSGLPNDRFSAERPEGSISTLTIQRTEQRDSAMYRCASSAGTSGRFTDTQYFGPGTRLTVL.

This chain joins TRBV2 and TRBJ2-5; 11 nucleotides agree with TRBD2. CDR1 SNHLY and CDR2 FYNNEI come from the germline V gene. This CDR3 is built from 17 residues. V gave up 8 bases and J gave up 1 base; unmatched junction bases: 12. The CDR3 DNA follows: TGTGCCAGCCTCCGGACTAGCGGGTTTTCGAGCCAAGAGACCCAGTACTTC. It encodes CASLRTSGFSSQETQYF.

Worth noting for this clone: The same CDR3 arises from other DNA sequences in this sample as well. V usage is TRBV20-1 and J usage is TRBJ2-5; unclear D gene. The germline CDR1 and CDR2 sequences are DFQATT and SNEGSKA (reference sequence). V was clipped by 6 bases and J by 3 bases, with 5 bases between them. The CDR3 spans 10 residues. The DNA of the CDR3 is TGCAGTGCCACGGAAGAGACCCAGTACTTC. It is translated as CSATEETQYF.

J is TRBJ2-3 and V is TRBV27; D perhaps matches TRBD2 (6 bases). Deletions cut 6 bases from V and 6 bases from J, with 16 bases between. Germline CDR1 and CDR2: MNHEY and SMNVEV (reference sequence). This CDR3 contains 14 residues. CDR3 sequence: CASSSGLRKDTQYF. CDR3 DNA sequence: TGTGCCAGCAGCTCGGGACTCCGGAAGGATACGCAGTATTTT.

This rearrangement joins TRBV5-4 to TRBJ2-3; D might be TRBD2 (5 bases). Per germline, CDR1 SGHNT and CDR2 YYREEE (reference sequence). Trimming shortened V by 0 bases and J by 13 bases, and 15 bases separated the two germline ends. This CDR3 spans 13 amino acids. The CDR3 sequence is CASSLAGLIPEYF. As DNA, the CDR3 is TGTGCCAGCAGCTTGGCCGGACTCATACCGGAGTATTTT.

The V gene is TRBV10-3, the J gene TRBJ2-3, with TRBD1 matching 9 bases. Trimming cost V 6 bases and J 2 bases; bases outside gene matches: 3. The CDR3 spans 14 residues. Germline assignment: CDR1 ENHRY and CDR2 SYGVKD. CDR3 protein: CAISDRGVTDTQYF. The CDR3 DNA follows: TGTGCCATCAGCGACAGGGGGGTCACAGATACGCAGTATTTT.

This clone showed up just once. This rearrangement joins TRBV29-1 to TRBJ1-4, with 8 bases fitting TRBD1. Germline assignment: CDR1 SQVTM and CDR2 ANQGSEA. The CDR3 runs 14 residues. J was trimmed by 7 bases and V by 4 bases; bases with no gene match: 8. The CDR3 region is CSVGGRQGSEKLFF. The CDR3 DNA sequence: TGCAGCGTTGGAGGACGACAGGGGAGTGAAAAACTGTTTTTT.

This chain connects TRBV7-2 to TRBJ2-6; TRBD1 aligns across 10 bases. The V gene's germline CDR1 is SGHTA and CDR2 FQGNSA. Trimming removed 5 bases from V and 4 bases from J; junction bases left unmatched: 5. The CDR3 totals 16 residues. The CDR3 spells CASSDRGRRGANVLTF. CDR3 nucleotides: TGTGCCAGCAGCGACAGGGGGCGACGAGGGGCCAACGTCCTGACTTTC.

This chain links TRBV19 with TRBJ2-1; 13 bases line up with TRBD2. Germline loops: CDR1 LNHDA, CDR2 SQIVND (reference sequence). Trimming cost V 5 bases and J 0 bases; bases outside gene matches: 13. CDR3 length equals 20 residues. CDR3 sequence (DNA): TGTGCCAGTAGTCAACGACTAGCGGGAGGTCTAGCGAGCTCCTACAATGAGCAGTTCTTC. The encoded protein is CASSQRLAGGLASSYNEQFF.

This clone was detected once. The CDR3 DNA reads as TGTGCCAGCAGTGACCGGGACAGGGGAAACTACGAGCAGTACTTC. It is translated as CASSDRDRGNYEQYF. The chain combines TRBV6-4 with TRBJ2-7; TRBD1 matches at 10 bases. The CDR3 length is 15 residues. CDR1 and CDR2 from the germline V gene are MRHNA and SNTAGT. Trimming at V came to 2 bases and at J to 3 bases, leaving 4 bases not matched to a gene.

This clone was counted between two and nine times. The chain uses TRBV7-2 and TRBJ1-1; 7 nucleotides agree with TRBD1. V gave up 5 bases and J gave up 0 bases; unmatched junction bases: 3. Germline lookup yields CDR1 SGHTA and CDR2 FQGNSA. The CDR3 totals 14 residues. The CDR3 coding sequence is TGTGCCAGCAGCCGGGACAGCTTGAACACTGAAGCTTTCTTT. Its translation is CASSRDSLNTEAFF.

V usage is TRBV10-3 and J usage is TRBJ2-5; weak D call: TRBD2 (5 bases). The CDR3 extends over 15 amino acids. Trimming pared 3 bases from V and 5 bases from J, leaving 16 bases between. The germline V gene encodes CDR1 ENHRY and CDR2 SYGVKD. CDR3 residues: CAISDPTSGGETQYF. DNA of the CDR3: TGTGCCATCAGTGACCCTACTAGTGGCGGGGAGACCCAGTACTTC.

This clone was observed a few times. The J gene is TRBJ2-7, the V gene TRBV5-5, with 13 bases fitting TRBD2. The germline gives CDR1 SGHKS, CDR2 YYEKEE (reference sequence). The length of the CDR3 is 16 residues. J lost 3 bases, V lost 0 bases, and 3 bases had no gene match. The CDR3 bases are TGTGCCAGCAGCTTGGGGACTAGCGGGAGCATCTACGAGCAGTACTTC. Its protein is CASSLGTSGSIYEQYF. The full variable domain, in which reference TRBV5-5 and TRBJ2-7 provide the parts outside the CDR3, is DAGVTQSPTHLIKTRGQQVTLRCSPISGHKSVSWYQQVLGQGPQFIFQYYEKEERGRGNFPDRFSARQFPNYSSELNVNALLLGDSALYLCASSLGTSGSIYEQYFGPGTRLTVT.

This sequence joins TRBV15 and TRBJ1-2, with unresolved D. Germline V gene data show CDR1 as LNHNV and CDR2 as YYDKDF (reference sequence). The CDR3 runs to 15 residues. Trimming left V 0 bases short and J 8 bases short, with 16 bases between. CDR3 in DNA: TGTGCCACCAGCAGAGATCTTCAAGAACTTCGGGGCTACACCTTC. It encodes CATSRDLQELRGYTF.

This sequence joins TRBV6-1 and TRBJ1-5; D unresolved. The CDR3 totals 15 residues. Trimming left V 4 bases short and J 0 bases short, with 10 bases between. In germline, CDR1 is MNHNS, CDR2 SASEGT. CDR3 amino acids: CASSGAVDSNQPQHF. The CDR3 coding sequence is TGTGCCAGCAGTGGAGCCGTAGATAGCAATCAGCCCCAGCATTTT.

The CDR3 nucleotides are TGCGCCAGCAGCGAGGACACTAATAATGAAAAACTGTTTTTT. This sequence encodes CASSEDTNNEKLFF. The chain combines TRBV5-1 with TRBJ1-4; D perhaps matches TRBD1 (5 bases). This CDR3 is 14 amino acids long. The V and J ends lost 4 bases and 4 bases respectively, with 11 bases between them. Germline V gene data show CDR1 as SGHRS and CDR2 as YFSETQ.

The gene calls are TRBV4-1 and TRBJ2-7; 11 nucleotides agree with TRBD2. The CDR3 has 16 residues. With 3 bases clipped from V and 3 bases from J, the junction kept 7 bases outside the gene matches. Germline loops: CDR1 MGHRA, CDR2 YSYEKL. The CDR3 here is CASSQPTSGNNYEQYF. DNA of the CDR3: TGCGCCAGCAGCCAGCCGACTAGCGGGAACAACTACGAGCAGTACTTC.